The subject of this entry is one T cell receptor (beta chain). Its antigen remains unidentified. The CDR3 has 13 residues. V gave up 0 bases and J gave up 1 base, with 2 bases separating them. The germline V gene encodes CDR1 SGDLS and CDR2 YYNGEE. Each donor was nominally healthy when sampled (though unrecorded immune exposures were likely). The PCR used 60 Vbeta and 13 Jbeta primers. Here immunoSEQ multiplex PCR was the method, and the copy in TCRdb shows in-frame clones only, minus some. The sample yields approximately 150,000 clones, more than 60% seen once. The data originate from a study of cytomegalovirus exposure and HLA in healthy donors. Study at large: Approximately 85 million unique TCRs from HLA-typed donors were held in an early release of data.

Notes on the study in general: A later analysis found that most CMV-associated TCR beta chains appeared HLA-restricted.

The clonotype originates from a young man in good health and CMV-seropositive. This chain links TRBV9 with TRBJ1-3; no reliable D call. The specimen sequenced was PBMCs. CDR3 amino acids: CASSVASGNTIYF. The CDR3 nucleotides read TGTGCCAGCAGCGTAGCTTCTGGAAACACCATATATTTT. The full variable domain, its missing parts supplied by reference TRBV9 and TRBJ1-3, is DSGVTQTPKHLITATGQRVTLRCSPRSGDLSVYWYQQSLDQGLQFLIQYYNGEERAKGNILERFSAQQFPDLHSELNLSSLELGDSALYFCASSVASGNTIYFGEGSWLTVV.